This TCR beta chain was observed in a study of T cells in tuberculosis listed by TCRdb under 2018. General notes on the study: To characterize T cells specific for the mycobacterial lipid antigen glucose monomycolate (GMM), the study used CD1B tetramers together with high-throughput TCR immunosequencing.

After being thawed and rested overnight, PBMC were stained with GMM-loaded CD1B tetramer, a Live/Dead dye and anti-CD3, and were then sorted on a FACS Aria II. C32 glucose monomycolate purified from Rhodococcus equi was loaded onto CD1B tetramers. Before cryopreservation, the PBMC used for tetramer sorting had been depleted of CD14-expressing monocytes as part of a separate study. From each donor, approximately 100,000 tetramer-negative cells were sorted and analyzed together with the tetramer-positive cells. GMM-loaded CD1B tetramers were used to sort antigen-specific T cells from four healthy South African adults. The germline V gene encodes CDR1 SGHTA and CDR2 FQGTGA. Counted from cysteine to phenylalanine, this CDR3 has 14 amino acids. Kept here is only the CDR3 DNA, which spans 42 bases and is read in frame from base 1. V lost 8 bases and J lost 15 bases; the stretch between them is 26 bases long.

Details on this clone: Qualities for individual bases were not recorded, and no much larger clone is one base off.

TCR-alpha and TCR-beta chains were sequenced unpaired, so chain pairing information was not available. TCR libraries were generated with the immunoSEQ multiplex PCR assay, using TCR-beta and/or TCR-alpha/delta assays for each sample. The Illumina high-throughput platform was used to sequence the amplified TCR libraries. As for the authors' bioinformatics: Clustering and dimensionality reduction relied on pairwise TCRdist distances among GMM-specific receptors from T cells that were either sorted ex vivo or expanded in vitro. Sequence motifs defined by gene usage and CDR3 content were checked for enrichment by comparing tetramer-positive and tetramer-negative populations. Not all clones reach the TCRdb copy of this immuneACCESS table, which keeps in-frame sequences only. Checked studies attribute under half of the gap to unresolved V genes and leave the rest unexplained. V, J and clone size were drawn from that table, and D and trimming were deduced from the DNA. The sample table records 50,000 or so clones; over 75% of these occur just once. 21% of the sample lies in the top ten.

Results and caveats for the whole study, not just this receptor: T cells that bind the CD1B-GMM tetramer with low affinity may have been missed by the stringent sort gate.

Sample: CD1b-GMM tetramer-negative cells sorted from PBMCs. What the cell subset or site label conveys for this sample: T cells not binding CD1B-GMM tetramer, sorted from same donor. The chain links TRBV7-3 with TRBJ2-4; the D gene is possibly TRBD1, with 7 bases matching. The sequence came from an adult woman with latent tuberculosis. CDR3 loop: CASRESHRQGRMYF. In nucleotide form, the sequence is TGTGCCAGCCGGGAGTCGCATAGACAGGGCCGGATGTACTTC.